The present entry profiles one TCR beta chain with its context. The specificity of this receptor is unknown. No much larger clone is present one base from it, and per-base qualities are unavailable. Sample treatment or condition, as interpreted from the label and publication: about 20 received Ad26.COV2.S at low or high dose, single or two shots; several received placebo; per-sample allocation not given. Repertoires of vaccine and placebo recipients were sequenced from samples taken on day 63 after the first injection. In Cohort 1b, about 27 adults aged 18-55 years were enrolled at a single site in Boston, USA, between 29 July and 7 August 2020. Ad26.COV2.S consisted of a replication-incompetent adenovirus type 26 vector by which a prefusion-stabilized SARS-CoV-2 spike protein from the original Wuhan strain was expressed. This sample is part of a study of Ad26.COV2.S vaccination and SARS-CoV-2 variants (dated by TCRdb to about 2021). Notes on the research overall: Donors in the vaccine arm were drawn from COV1001, a multicentre, randomized, double-blind, placebo-controlled phase I-IIa trial testing Ad26.COV2.S in healthy adults. Ad26.COV2.S was given intramuscularly at 5x10^10 or 1x10^11 viral particles, as a single shot or as two shots 56 days apart. The specificity and breadth of SARS-CoV-2-reactive T cell receptors after Ad26.COV2.S vaccination were assessed by TCRbeta repertoire sequencing. The TCR-sequenced set comprised about 30 samples: 19 Ad26.COV2.S vaccine recipients, 5 placebo recipients and 8 SARS-CoV-2 convalescent individuals. Trial participants were randomized into five groups of five: low-dose or high-dose Ad26.COV2.S given once or twice, or placebo on both occasions. Blinding of investigators to trial group allocation was maintained during experiments and outcome assessment.

Including cysteine and phenylalanine, the CDR3 has 13 amino acids. The CDR3 DNA has 39 bases and is translated from base 1. V is shortened by 3 bases, J by 2 bases, and the region joining them spans 5 bases. Overall study outcomes, separate from this receptor: Comparing responses between vaccine doses or regimens was not something the study was powered to do. Substantial breadth of spike-specific CD8+ and CD4+ T cell responses was reported after vaccination. Non-spike TCR breadth was comparable between vaccine and placebo recipients, consistent with the vaccine containing only spike. It was noted by the authors that total T cell responses may have been underestimated by the TCR breadth and depth analyses. Ad26.COV2.S recipients had higher spike-specific TCR breadth than placebo recipients (P = 0.0014).

TCRbeta CDR3 regions were sequenced with the immunoSEQ Assay. After extraction, genomic DNA underwent amplification by bias-controlled multiplex PCR, followed by high-throughput sequencing. As for how the authors treated the data: To quantify the absolute abundance of every unique TCRbeta CDR3 region, sequences were collapsed and filtered. T cell fraction was estimated by normalizing TCRbeta template counts to usable DNA, which was measured by amplifying reference genes present in all nucleated cells. Repertoire TCRs were annotated as SARS-CoV-2-specific when V gene, CDR3 amino acid sequence and J gene were exactly matched to a known reactive TCR set. The reference SARS-CoV-2 TCR set was obtained from MIRA and was filtered for enrichment in COVID-19-positive ImmuneCODE repertoires, whereby public or cross-reactive TCRs were removed. Based on the MIRA antigens, annotated TCRs were further analysed at the level of specific ORF or position within ORF. Breadth was defined as the number of annotated unique rearrangements divided by the total number of unique productive rearrangements, and depth was defined as the summed frequency of the annotated unique rearrangements. Two-sided Wilcoxon rank-sum tests were applied when comparing TCR breadth between groups. The immuneACCESS repertoire file appears here via TCRdb, limited to in-frame rearrangements. These files lack a portion of the clones; in checked studies, under half of the deficit traces to unresolved V genes, and the cause of the others is not known. The V and J calls and the clone size are those of that table, but D and trimming were determined from the DNA. Present in this sample are approximately 360,000 clones, approximately 83% of which were seen just once. More than 7% of the sample rests with the top ten.

Sequencing used peripheral blood, obtained in a trial of Ad26.COV2.S vaccine versus placebo. The receptor's source is a person between 18 and 59 years old who received the Ad26.COV2.S COVID-19 vaccine or a placebo. The rearranged chain carries TRBV12-3 or TRBV12-4 and TRBJ1-5, with the D gene call left open. The CDR3 region has the sequence CASSFQRNQPQHF. At the DNA level, the sequence is TGTGCCAGCAGTTTTCAGCGCAATCAGCCCCAGCATTTT.